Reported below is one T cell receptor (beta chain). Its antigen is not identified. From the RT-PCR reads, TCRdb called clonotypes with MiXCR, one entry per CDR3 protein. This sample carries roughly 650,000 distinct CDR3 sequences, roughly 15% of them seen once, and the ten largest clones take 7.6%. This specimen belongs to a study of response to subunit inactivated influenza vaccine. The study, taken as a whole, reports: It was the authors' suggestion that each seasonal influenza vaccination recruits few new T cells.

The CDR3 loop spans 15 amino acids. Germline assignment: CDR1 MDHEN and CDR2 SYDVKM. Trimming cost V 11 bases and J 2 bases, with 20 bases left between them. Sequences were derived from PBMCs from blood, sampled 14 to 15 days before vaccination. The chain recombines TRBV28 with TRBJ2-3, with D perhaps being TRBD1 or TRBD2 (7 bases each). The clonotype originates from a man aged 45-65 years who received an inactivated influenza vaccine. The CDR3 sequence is CASSIQGGNTDTQYF. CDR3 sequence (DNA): TGTGCCTCCTCAATCCAGGGGGGGAACACAGATACGCAGTATTTT.